The 17 T cell receptor beta chains in this list originate from one sample, sequenced in a study of blood T cell repertoires in COVID-19. Method: immunoSEQ multiplex PCR; TCRdb's copy keeps in-frame clones and lacks some. The sample includes hundreds of thousands of clones, 80% to 90% seen only once; the top ten take approximately 8%. Sequenced sample: peripheral blood. These TCRs come from a woman between 50 and 59 years old who had recovered from COVID-19.

V usage is TRBV4-3 and J usage is TRBJ2-1; D unclear. Germline V gene data show CDR1 as LGHNA and CDR2 as YSLEER. The V end lost 0 bases, the J end lost 5 bases, and 11 bases lay between the germline ends. There are 15 residues in the CDR3. DNA of the CDR3: TGCGCCAGCAGCCAAGATCGTCGACTCAACAATGAGCAGTTCTTC. This encodes CASSQDRRLNNEQFF.

This clone has only one observation. The rearrangement links TRBV6-5 to TRBJ1-4; D possibly corresponds to TRBD1 (6 bases). V shed 7 bases and J shed 6 bases, with 15 bases lying between them. The CDR3 is 14 residues long. Per germline, CDR1 MNHEY and CDR2 SVGAGI. CDR3 in DNA: TGTGCCAGCACCATGGACAGATGGGATGAAAAACTGTTTTTT. Translated, it gives CASTMDRWDEKLFF.

This clone has a handful of counts. This rearrangement joins TRBV27 to TRBJ1-5; D remains ambiguous. Germline V gene lookup returns CDR1 MNHEY and CDR2 SMNVEV (reference sequence). V lost 4 bases and J 4 bases, leaving 14 bases between the germline ends. The CDR3 has 15 amino acids. CDR3 bases: TGTGCCAGCAGTTCGGGGAACCGATTTAATCAGCCCCAGCATTTT. Residues: CASSSGNRFNQPQHF.

The J gene is TRBJ2-1, the V gene TRBV19; D might be TRBD2 (5 bases). Germline V CDR1 and CDR2: LNHDA, SQIVND (reference sequence). The CDR3 spans 14 residues. The V gene lost 5 bases and the J gene lost 0 bases, with 8 bases spanning the gap. CDR3 coding DNA: TGTGCCAGTAGTCTAGCCCGCTCCTACAATGAGCAGTTCTTC. It specifies CASSLARSYNEQFF.

The table lists this clone with a few counts. V is TRBV6-5 and J is TRBJ2-7, with 10 bases aligning to TRBD2. CDR1 MNHEY and CDR2 SVGAGI come from the germline V gene. The junction had 12 bases not matched to a gene; V was cut back by 4 bases and J by 6 bases. This CDR3 is 16 amino acids long. The CDR3 sequence is CASSSELTSGTGEQYF. The CDR3 bases are TGTGCCAGCAGTTCCGAGTTAACTAGCGGGACGGGCGAGCAGTACTTC.

In its sample, this clone was seen once. The chain links TRBV20-1 to TRBJ2-6; D possibly corresponds to TRBD1 (5 bases). CDR3 size: 14 residues. V lost 3 bases, J lost 4 bases, and 10 bases lay in between. The germline gives CDR1 DFQATT, CDR2 SNEGSKA (reference sequence). The CDR3 nucleotides are TGCAGTGCTAGTCAACCAGGGGGGGCCAACGTCCTGACTTTC. Its translation is CSASQPGGANVLTF.

The chain couples TRBV11-3 to TRBJ2-7; 8 bases are a match to TRBD2. The CDR3 length is 12 residues. CDR1 is SGHNT, CDR2 YENEEA, per germline. With V trimmed by 4 bases and J by 7 bases, 3 bases remained unmatched. CDR3 bases: TGTGCCAGCAGCTCCGCGGGGGGAGAGCAGTACTTC. This gives the protein CASSSAGGEQYF.

The chain combines TRBV9 with TRBJ2-1; TRBD2 aligns across 10 bases. Germline assignment: CDR1 SGDLS and CDR2 YYNGEE. This CDR3 is 15 amino acids long. V was pared by 1 base and J by 9 bases, with 7 bases of the junction left unmatched. The CDR3 loop reads CASSVMSSGSTEQFF. The CDR3 nucleotides are TGTGCCAGCAGCGTAATGTCTAGCGGGAGCACTGAGCAGTTCTTC. Variable domain in full (rest from reference TRBV9 and TRBJ2-1): DSGVTQTPKHLITATGQRVTLRCSPRSGDLSVYWYQQSLDQGLQFLIQYYNGEERAKGNILERFSAQQFPDLHSELNLSSLELGDSALYFCASSVMSSGSTEQFFGPGTRLTVL.

The chain joins TRBV9 to TRBJ1-6, with 8 bases lining up with TRBD1. Trimming took 3 bases from V and 14 from J; bases not matched to a gene: 13. This CDR3 contains 15 residues. Germline V gene data show CDR1 as SGDLS and CDR2 as YYNGEE. CDR3 nucleotide sequence: TGTGCCAGCAGCGAGGGAGGGACAGGAGCGACCACCCTCCACTTT. This translates into CASSEGGTGATTLHF.

V usage is TRBV28 and J usage is TRBJ1-5; 8 nucleotides line up with TRBD1. Germline V gives CDR1 MDHEN, CDR2 SYDVKM. CDR3 length: 15 amino acids. With 6 bases clipped from V and 0 bases from J, the junction kept 4 bases outside the gene matches. The CDR3 sequence is CASSKQGDSNQPQHF. CDR3 DNA: TGTGCCAGCAGCAAACAGGGGGATAGCAATCAGCCCCAGCATTTT. Full variable domain (missing parts from reference TRBV28 and TRBJ1-5): DVKVTQSSRYLVKRTGEKVFLECVQDMDHENMFWYRQDPGLGLRLIYFSYDVKMKEKGDIPEGYSVSREKKERFSLILESASTNQTSMYLCASSKQGDSNQPQHFGDGTRLSIL.

The chain joins TRBV5-4 to TRBJ2-5, with a tentative D call TRBD2 (6 bases). In germline, CDR1 is SGHNT, CDR2 YYREEE (reference sequence). This CDR3 is built from 10 residues. V was pared by 10 bases and J by 3 bases, with 7 bases between. The CDR3 bases are TGTGCCGGGGGGAAAGAGACCCAGTACTTC. Translated, it gives CAGGKETQYF. Variable domain in full (rest from reference TRBV5-4 and TRBJ2-5): ETGVTQSPTHLIKTRGQQVTLRCSSQSGHNTVSWYQQALGQGPQFIFQYYREEENGRGNFPPRFSGLQFPNYSSELNVNALELDDSALYLCAGGKETQYFGPGTRLLVL.

V gene TRBV9 combines with J gene TRBJ2-1; D not resolved. CDR1 SGDLS and CDR2 YYNGEE come from the germline V gene. The CDR3 contains 12 residues. Trimming stripped 4 bases from V and 7 bases from J, with 9 bases between. In nucleotides, the CDR3 is TGTGCCAGCAGCAGCCCACAGAATGAGCAGTTCTTC. Its translation is CASSSPQNEQFF.

The chain links TRBV3-1 (or the pseudogene TRBV3-2) to TRBJ2-5, with D unresolved. The length of the CDR3 is 13 residues. V dropped 4 bases and J dropped 2 bases, with 8 bases sitting between them. In germline, CDR1 is LGHDT, CDR2 YNNKEL (reference sequence). Here the CDR3 DNA reads TGTGCCAGCAGCCTTTTGGCACAAGAGACCCAGTACTTC. Translating gives CASSLLAQETQYF.

V gene TRBV7-3 combines with J gene TRBJ2-7, with 11 nucleotides matching TRBD2. V was pared by 5 bases and J by 3 bases, with 3 bases of the junction left unmatched. The CDR3 contains 14 residues. The germline gives CDR1 SGHTA, CDR2 FQGTGA. DNA of the CDR3: TGTGCCAGCAGCCCGGGACTAGCGGTCTACGAGCAGTACTTC. Translating it yields CASSPGLAVYEQYF.

About this clone: This sample also contains other DNA sequences that code for the same CDR3. The chain combines TRBV29-1 with TRBJ2-6; TRBD1 agrees at 7 bases. The CDR3 contains 13 residues. The J segment lost 3 bases and the V segment lost 6 bases, leaving 2 bases of the junction unmatched. Per the germline V gene, CDR1 is SQVTM and CDR2 is ANQGSEA. CDR3 residues: CSVTGSGANVLTF. CDR3 in DNA: TGCAGCGTGACAGGGAGTGGGGCCAACGTCCTGACTTTC.

The V gene is TRBV30, the J gene TRBJ2-5, with TRBD2 matching 7 bases. From germline, CDR1 is GTSNPN and CDR2 SVGIG (reference sequence). The junction had 2 bases not matched to a gene; V was cut back by 0 bases and J by 7 bases. The CDR3 length is 12 residues. The CDR3: CAWSVSSGTQYF. The DNA of the CDR3 is TGTGCCTGGAGTGTTTCTAGCGGGACCCAGTACTTC.

This clone was seen a handful of times. CDR3 sequence: CASSNSARGNFYGYTF. For the CDR3, the DNA is TGTGCCAGTAGTAATTCTGCGAGGGGGAACTTCTATGGCTACACCTTC. The chain links TRBV19 to TRBJ1-2; D is possibly TRBD1 (6 bases). V was clipped by 4 bases and J by 4 bases, with 19 bases between them. Germline loops: CDR1 LNHDA, CDR2 SQIVND (reference sequence). The CDR3 has 16 residues.